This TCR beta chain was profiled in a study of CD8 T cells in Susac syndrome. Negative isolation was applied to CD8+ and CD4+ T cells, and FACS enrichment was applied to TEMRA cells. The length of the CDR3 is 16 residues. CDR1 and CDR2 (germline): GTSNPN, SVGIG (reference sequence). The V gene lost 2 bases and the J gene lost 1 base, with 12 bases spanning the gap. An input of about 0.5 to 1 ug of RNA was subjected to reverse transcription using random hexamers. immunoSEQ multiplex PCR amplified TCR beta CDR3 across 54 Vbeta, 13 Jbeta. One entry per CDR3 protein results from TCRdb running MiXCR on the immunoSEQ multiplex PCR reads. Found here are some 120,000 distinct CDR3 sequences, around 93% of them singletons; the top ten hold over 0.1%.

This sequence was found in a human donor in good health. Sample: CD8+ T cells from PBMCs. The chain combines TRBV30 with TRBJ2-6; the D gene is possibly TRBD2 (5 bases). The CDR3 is CAWSRFGMSGANVLTF. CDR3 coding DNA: TGTGCCTGGAGTAGGTTCGGGATGTCTGGGGCCAACGTCCTGACTTTC.